The rows below give T cell receptor beta chains drawn from one sample of a study of shared clonotypes between healthy human individuals. Measured with immunoSEQ multiplex PCR; TCRdb has only the in-frame clones, and not every one. The sample lists about 2 million clones, 90% to 95% occurring once. Sequencing used naive CD4+ T cells sorted from blood. These receptors all stem from a man aged 18-30 years in good health. Each CDR3 is given with its conserved first and last residue. Fields, in order: CDR3 length, J gene, V gene, D gene, clone size, CDR3 protein, CDR3 DNA. D genes are given only for firm matches. Clone sizes are given selectively: once, few, many, or a class where the clone is expanded.

15	TRBJ1-3	TRBV5-1	NA	NA	CASRVDPSSGNTIYF	TGCGCCAGCAGGGTGGACCCCTCCTCTGGAAACACCATATATTTT
15	TRBJ2-7	TRBV19	NA	NA	CASSTPGAPRYEQYF	TGTGCCAGTAGTACTCCGGGGGCGCCTAGATACGAGCAGTACTTC
14	TRBJ1-1	TRBV7-2	NA	NA	CASSFATENTEAFF	TGTGCCAGCAGCTTCGCGACCGAGAACACTGAAGCTTTCTTT
20	TRBJ2-3	TRBV9	NA	NA	CASSLRLFSTAGASPDTQYF	TGTGCCAGCAGCCTCAGACTCTTTTCCACTGCGGGGGCTAGCCCAGATACGCAGTATTTT
17	TRBJ2-2	TRBV7-2	TRBD2	once	CASSLWKREGRTGELFF	TGTGCCAGCAGCTTATGGAAGCGGGAGGGCCGCACCGGGGAGCTGTTTTTT
15	TRBJ2-7	TRBV7-8	NA	NA	CASSSDSGSSYEQYF	TGTGCCAGCAGCTCCGATTCGGGGAGCTCCTACGAGCAGTACTTC
14	TRBJ2-5	TRBV7-8	NA	NA	CASSLAGLQETQYF	TGTGCCAGCAGCTTAGCGGGACTGCAAGAGACCCAGTACTTC
14	TRBJ1-2	TRBV6-1	NA	NA	CASSGGGSGSPYTF	TGTGCCAGCAGTGGGGGAGGGTCTGGCTCACCCTACACCTTC
14	TRBJ2-5	TRBV7-2	NA	NA	CASSLEAAQETQYF	TGTGCCAGCAGCTTAGAGGCAGCCCAAGAGACCCAGTACTTC
14	TRBJ1-2	TRBV27	NA	NA	CASRQSGAGDGYTF	TGTGCCAGCAGACAAAGTGGGGCAGGGGATGGCTACACCTTC
15	TRBJ2-1	TRBV7-2	TRBD2	NA	CASSLARASGNEQFF	TGTGCCAGCAGCTTAGCTAGGGCTAGCGGGAACGAGCAGTTCTTC
12	TRBJ1-6	TRBV29-1	NA	NA	CSVRTVNSPLHF	TGCAGCGTCCGGACAGTTAATTCACCCCTCCACTTT
16	TRBJ2-2	TRBV11-3	TRBD2	NA	CASSLASGGFTGELFF	TGTGCCAGCAGCCTAGCTTCGGGAGGGTTCACCGGGGAGCTGTTTTTT
15	TRBJ1-2	TRBV18	NA	NA	CASSPMTVSNYGYTF	TGTGCCAGCTCACCAATGACAGTCTCTAACTATGGCTACACCTTC
15	TRBJ2-1	TRBV9	TRBD2	NA	CASSVSASGKDEQFF	TGTGCCAGCAGCGTCTCGGCTAGCGGGAAGGATGAGCAGTTCTTC
15	TRBJ2-4	TRBV6-1	TRBD2	few	CASSQLARAKNIQYF	TGTGCCAGCAGCCAACTAGCGAGAGCCAAAAACATTCAGTACTTC
12	TRBJ1-2	TRBV10-3	NA	NA	CAISVAGTGYTF	TGTGCCATCAGTGTTGCAGGGACCGGCTACACCTTC
18	TRBJ2-5	TRBV5-1	TRBD2	NA	CASSLGLAGALSAETQYF	TGCGCCAGCAGCCTCGGACTAGCGGGGGCCCTATCCGCAGAGACCCAGTACTTC
13	TRBJ1-2	TRBV25-1	NA	NA	CASSESSPLGYTF	TGTGCCAGCAGTGAATCCTCCCCCTTAGGCTACACCTTC
18	TRBJ1-4	TRBV4-1	NA	NA	CASSQDRAWTSTNEKLFF	TGCGCCAGCAGCCAAGATAGGGCCTGGACCTCAACTAATGAAAAACTGTTTTTT
11	TRBJ1-6	TRBV2	NA	few	CASHRDSPLHF	TGTGCCAGTCACAGGGATTCACCCCTCCACTTT
13	TRBJ1-4	TRBV6-6	NA	few	CASSTLAIQKLFF	TGTGCCAGCAGTACTCTAGCTATTCAAAAACTGTTTTTT